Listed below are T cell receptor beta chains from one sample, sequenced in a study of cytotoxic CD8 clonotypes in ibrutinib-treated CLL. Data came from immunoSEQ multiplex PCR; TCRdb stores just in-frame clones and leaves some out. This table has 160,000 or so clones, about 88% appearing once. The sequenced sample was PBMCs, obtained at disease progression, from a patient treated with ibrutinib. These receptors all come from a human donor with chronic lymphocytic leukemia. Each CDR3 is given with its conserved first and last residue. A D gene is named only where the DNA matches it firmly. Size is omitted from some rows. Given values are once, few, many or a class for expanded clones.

CDR3 DNA: TGTGCCAGCAGCCAAGCCGGGACAGATTTTTTCTCTGGAAACACCATATATTTT
CDR3 protein: CASSQAGTDFFSGNTIYF
J gene: TRBJ1-3
clone size: once
D gene: TRBD1
V gene: TRBV7-9

CDR3 DNA: TGTGCCAGCAGTCCCTGGACTAGCGGGAGTAGCACAGATACGCAGTATTTT
CDR3 protein: CASSPWTSGSSTDTQYF
J gene: TRBJ2-3
clone size: .
D gene: TRBD2
V gene: TRBV28

CDR3 DNA: TGTGCCAGCTCAGCGGGGGACACTGAAGCTTTCTTT
CDR3 protein: CASSAGDTEAFF
J gene: TRBJ1-1
clone size: once
D gene: .
V gene: TRBV18

CDR3 DNA: TGTGCCAGCAGCTACGAGCGGGGAGGTAGGTCCTACGAGCAGTACTTC
CDR3 protein: CASSYERGGRSYEQYF
J gene: TRBJ2-7
clone size: .
D gene: TRBD2
V gene: TRBV5-5

CDR3 DNA: TGTGCCAGCTCATGGGGTACCACTGAAGCTTTCTTT
CDR3 protein: CASSWGTTEAFF
J gene: TRBJ1-1
clone size: once
D gene: .
V gene: TRBV18

CDR3 DNA: TGCGCCAGCAGCTTTCCCGGGACTACCCAAGAGACCCAGTACTTC
CDR3 protein: CASSFPGTTQETQYF
J gene: TRBJ2-5
clone size: .
D gene: TRBD2
V gene: TRBV5-1

CDR3 DNA: TGTGCCAGCAGTTACATCGGACAGTCTGGAAACACCATATATTTT
CDR3 protein: CASSYIGQSGNTIYF
J gene: TRBJ1-3
clone size: .
D gene: .
V gene: TRBV6-6

CDR3 DNA: TGTGCCAGCAGCTGGACCGGGACAGCTGAAAAACTGTTTTTT
CDR3 protein: CASSWTGTAEKLFF
J gene: TRBJ1-4
clone size: .
D gene: TRBD1
V gene: TRBV5-5

CDR3 DNA: TGTGCCAGCAGCCCCACCTCAGATACGCAGTATTTT
CDR3 protein: CASSPTSDTQYF
J gene: TRBJ2-3
clone size: .
D gene: .
V gene: TRBV7-3

CDR3 DNA: TGTGCCAGCAGTTTAGGACTCTCTGGAAACACCATATATTTT
CDR3 protein: CASSLGLSGNTIYF
J gene: TRBJ1-3
clone size: .
D gene: .
V gene: TRBV27

CDR3 DNA: TGTGCCAGCAGTTCTATACTAGCGGGCCTCTCCTACGAGCAGTACTTC
CDR3 protein: CASSSILAGLSYEQYF
J gene: TRBJ2-7
clone size: .
D gene: TRBD2
V gene: TRBV6-6